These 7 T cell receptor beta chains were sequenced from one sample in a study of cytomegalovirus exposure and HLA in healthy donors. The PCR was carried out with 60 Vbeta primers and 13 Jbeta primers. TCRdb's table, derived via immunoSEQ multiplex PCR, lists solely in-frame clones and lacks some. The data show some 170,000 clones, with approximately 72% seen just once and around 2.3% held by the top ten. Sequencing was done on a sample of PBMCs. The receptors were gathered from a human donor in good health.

In DNA, the CDR3 is TGTGCCAGCAGCTTAGATCTGAACAGTTACTCCTACGAGCAGTACTTC. Its translation is CASSLDLNSYSYEQYF. The V and J genes are TRBV11-2 and TRBJ2-7; D gene ambiguous. There are 16 residues in the CDR3. V was trimmed by 0 bases and J by 0 bases, leaving 12 bases between them. Germline V lookup: CDR1 SGHAT, CDR2 FQNNGV. The whole variable domain, remainder taken from reference TRBV11-2 and TRBJ2-7, is EAGVAQSPRYKIIEKRQSVAFWCNPISGHATLYWYQQILGQGPKLLIQFQNNGVVDDSQLPKDRFSAERLKGVDSTLKIQPAKLEDSAVYLCASSLDLNSYSYEQYFGPGTRLTVT.

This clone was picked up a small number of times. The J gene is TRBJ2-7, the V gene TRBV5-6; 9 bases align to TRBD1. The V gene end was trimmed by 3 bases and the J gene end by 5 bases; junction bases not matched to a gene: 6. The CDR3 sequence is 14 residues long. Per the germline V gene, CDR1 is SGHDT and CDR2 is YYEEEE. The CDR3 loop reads CASSWGTGPDEQYF. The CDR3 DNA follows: TGTGCCAGCAGCTGGGGGACAGGGCCGGACGAGCAGTACTTC.

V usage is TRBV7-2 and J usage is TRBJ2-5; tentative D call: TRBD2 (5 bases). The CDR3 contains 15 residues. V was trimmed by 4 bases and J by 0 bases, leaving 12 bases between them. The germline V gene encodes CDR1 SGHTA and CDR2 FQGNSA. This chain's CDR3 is CASSSNPSNQETQYF. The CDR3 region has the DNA TGTGCCAGCAGCTCCAACCCTAGCAACCAAGAGACCCAGTACTTC.

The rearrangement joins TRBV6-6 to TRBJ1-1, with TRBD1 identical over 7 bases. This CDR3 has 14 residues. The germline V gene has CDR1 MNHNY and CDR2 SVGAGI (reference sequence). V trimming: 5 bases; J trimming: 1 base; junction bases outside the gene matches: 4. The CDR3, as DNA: TGTGCCAGCAGTCCCGGGACAGAGAACACTGAAGCTTTCTTT. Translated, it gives CASSPGTENTEAFF.

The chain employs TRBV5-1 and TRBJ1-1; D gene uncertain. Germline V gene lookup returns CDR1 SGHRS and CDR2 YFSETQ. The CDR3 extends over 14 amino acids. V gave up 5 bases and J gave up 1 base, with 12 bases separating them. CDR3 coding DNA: TGCGCCAGCAGATTGTCCCCGTCGAACACTGAAGCTTTCTTT. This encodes CASRLSPSNTEAFF.

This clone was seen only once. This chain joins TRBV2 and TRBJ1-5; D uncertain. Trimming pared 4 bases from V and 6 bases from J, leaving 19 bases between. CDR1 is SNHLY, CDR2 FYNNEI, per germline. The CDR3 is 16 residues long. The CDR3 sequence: CASSGAGGNWAQPQHF. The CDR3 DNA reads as TGTGCCAGCAGTGGCGCGGGAGGGAATTGGGCTCAGCCCCAGCATTTT.

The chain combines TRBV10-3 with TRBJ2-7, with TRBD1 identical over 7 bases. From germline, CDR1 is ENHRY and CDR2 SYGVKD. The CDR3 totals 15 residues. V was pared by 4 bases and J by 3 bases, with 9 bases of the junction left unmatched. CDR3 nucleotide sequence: TGTGCCATCAGTGCGACAGGGCCCGGGCTCTACGAGCAGTACTTC. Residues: CAISATGPGLYEQYF.